These 28 T cell receptor beta chains came from one sample sequenced in a study of blood T cell repertoires in COVID-19. Clones were sequenced by immunoSEQ multiplex PCR, and TCRdb holds only the in-frame ones, with some missing. The sample has over 85,000 clones; nearly 80% are singletons. Sequencing was performed on peripheral blood. The receptors originated from a woman older than 75 with active or convalescent COVID-19.

Written as DNA, the CDR3 is TGTGCCAGCAGCTCCCCCGGTTCCTACGAGCAGTACTTC. Its protein product is CASSSPGSYEQYF. The rearrangement links TRBV13 to TRBJ2-7; D is unclear. V was trimmed by 4 bases and J by 1 base, leaving 8 bases between them. The CDR3 covers 13 residues. The germline V gene has CDR1 PRHDT and CDR2 FYEKMQ (reference sequence).

The chain recombines TRBV10-2 with TRBJ1-1; TRBD1 is a possible D gene (5 bases). CDR3 size: 14 residues. V lost 0 bases, J lost 4 bases, and 9 bases lay in between. Germline CDR1 reads WSHSY; CDR2 reads SAAADI. CDR3 bases: TGCGCCAGCAGTGAGTCAGGGGTTTTCACTGAAGCTTTCTTT. This encodes CASSESGVFTEAFF.

This clone was found a few times. Written as DNA, the CDR3 is TGTGCCAGCAGTGAAAAGACAGCTAATCAGCCCCAGCATTTT. Translation gives CASSEKTANQPQHF. J is TRBJ1-5 and V is TRBV2; tentative D call: TRBD1 (5 bases). This CDR3 comprises 14 residues. The V end lost 2 bases, the J end lost 4 bases, and 9 bases lay between the germline ends. The germline gives CDR1 SNHLY, CDR2 FYNNEI.

The V and J genes are TRBV5-1 and TRBJ2-7; TRBD1 aligns across 7 bases. V was pared by 3 bases and J by 2 bases, with 8 bases of the junction left unmatched. CDR1 and CDR2 from the germline V gene are SGHRS and YFSETQ. The CDR3 length is 15 residues. In DNA, the CDR3 is TGCGCCAGCAGCTGGGGGACAGCGTTCACCTACGAGCAGTACTTC. It encodes CASSWGTAFTYEQYF.

This clone was found many times. The chain combines TRBV25-1 with TRBJ2-6; D possibly corresponds to TRBD1 (6 bases). Trimming cost V 8 bases and J 0 bases, with 14 bases left between them. The CDR3 is 16 residues long. Per germline, CDR1 MGHDK and CDR2 SYGVNS. The DNA for the CDR3 is TGTGCCAGCCTACCCAGGGGAAACTCTGGGGCCAACGTCCTGACTTTC. Encoded protein: CASLPRGNSGANVLTF. The full variable domain, in which reference TRBV25-1 and TRBJ2-6 provide the parts outside the CDR3, is EADIYQTPRYLVIGTGKKITLECSQTMGHDKMYWYQQDPGMELHLIHYSYGVNSTEKGDLSSESTVSRIRTEHFPLTLESARPSHTSQYLCASLPRGNSGANVLTFGAGSRLTVL.

V usage is TRBV11-2 and J usage is TRBJ2-3; D is possibly TRBD1 (6 bases). Germline assignment: CDR1 SGHAT and CDR2 FQNNGV. The germline V and J ends were trimmed by 2 bases and 4 bases, with 13 bases remaining between them. This CDR3 comprises 15 residues. The DNA of the CDR3 is TGTGCCAGCAGCTTAAGCAGGGGTGTTTCAGATACGCAGTATTTT. Protein product: CASSLSRGVSDTQYF. Drawing the rest from reference TRBV11-2 and TRBJ2-3, the complete variable domain is EAGVAQSPRYKIIEKRQSVAFWCNPISGHATLYWYQQILGQGPKLLIQFQNNGVVDDSQLPKDRFSAERLKGVDSTLKIQPAKLEDSAVYLCASSLSRGVSDTQYFGPGTRLTVL.

This clone was seen once. V gene TRBV7-2 combines with J gene TRBJ1-4; D uncertain. The V gene lost 5 bases and the J gene lost 4 bases, with 8 bases spanning the gap. This CDR3 is 13 amino acids long. Germline V gene sequence: CDR1 SGHTA, CDR2 FQGNSA. CDR3 in amino acids: CASSRGVNEKLFF. Here the CDR3 DNA reads TGTGCCAGCAGCAGAGGTGTTAATGAAAAACTGTTTTTT.

V and J are TRBV5-1 and TRBJ2-7, with 9 bases that match TRBD2. V shed 0 bases and J 8 bases; nucleotides not matched to a gene: 9. Germline V lookup: CDR1 SGHRS, CDR2 YFSETQ. The CDR3 is 15 residues long. CDR3 nucleotide sequence: TGCGCCAGCAGCTTGGCCCAGCGGGAGGCAAGTCAGCAGTACTTC. It yields the protein CASSLAQREASQQYF.

The chain joins TRBV21-1 to TRBJ1-3; TRBD1, the D gene given by the table, was not confirmed from the DNA. TRBV21-1 is a known pseudogene. The CDR3 is 19 amino acids. CDR3: CASSKALRPGQGVGNTIYF. In DNA form, the CDR3 reads TGTGCCAGCAGCAAAGCGCTCCGCCCGGGACAGGGGGTAGGAAACACCATATATTTT.

About this clone: A read error may account for a junction end that differs from germline. The rearrangement links TRBV12-3 or TRBV12-4 to TRBJ2-7; 10 bases are shared with TRBD1. CDR3 size: 13 residues. CDR3 in DNA: TGTGCCAGCAATTTAGGGGACAGGGGCGAGCAGTACTTC. Its protein product is CASNLGDRGEQYF.

The V gene is TRBV30, the J gene TRBJ2-7, with 15 bases aligning to TRBD2. The V segment lost 0 bases and the J segment 5 bases; nucleotides outside the gene matches: 14. This CDR3 has 19 amino acids. Germline V gives CDR1 GTSNPN, CDR2 SVGIG (reference sequence). The CDR3 loop reads CAWSVYRGLAGGKGDEQYF. CDR3 DNA sequence: TGTGCCTGGAGTGTATATAGGGGACTAGCGGGAGGAAAAGGCGACGAGCAGTACTTC.

V is TRBV4-2 and J is TRBJ1-1, with TRBD1 as a possible D gene (6 bases). Trimming shortened V by 0 bases and J by 10 bases, and 15 bases separated the two germline ends. CDR3 size: 14 residues. The V gene's germline CDR1 is LGHNA and CDR2 YNFKEQ. This CDR3 is CASSQDHAGRGAFF. The CDR3 region has the DNA TGTGCCAGCAGCCAAGATCATGCCGGCAGGGGAGCTTTCTTT.

The V and J genes are TRBV10-3 and TRBJ2-2, with 8 bases identical to TRBD1. The CDR3 is 14 amino acids. V was pared by 10 bases and J by 1 base, with 5 bases of the junction left unmatched. CDR1 ENHRY and CDR2 SYGVKD come from the germline V gene. The CDR3 region is CATSGTGNTGELFF. The CDR3 nucleotides read TGTGCCACCTCCGGGACAGGGAACACCGGGGAGCTGTTTTTT.

The chain carries TRBV9 and TRBJ1-5; D is unclear. V was trimmed by 0 bases and J by 3 bases, leaving 13 bases between them. The germline V gene encodes CDR1 SGDLS and CDR2 YYNGEE. CDR3 length equals 16 residues. CDR3 in DNA: TGTGCCAGCAGCGTAGGAGAGGGCCCCCCCAATCAGCCCCAGCATTTT. As protein: CASSVGEGPPNQPQHF. Filled out from reference TRBV9 and TRBJ1-5, the complete variable domain reads DSGVTQTPKHLITATGQRVTLRCSPRSGDLSVYWYQQSLDQGLQFLIQYYNGEERAKGNILERFSAQQFPDLHSELNLSSLELGDSALYFCASSVGEGPPNQPQHFGDGTRLSIL.

V is TRBV12-3 or TRBV12-4 and J is TRBJ2-7, with a weak D call TRBD2 (6 bases). The CDR3 extends over 13 amino acids. V was cut by 3 bases and J by 8 bases, with 14 bases left in between. The CDR3 reads CASSLAGSTKQYF. CDR3 nucleotide sequence: TGTGCCAGCAGTTTGGCGGGGAGTACGAAGCAGTACTTC.

This clone was picked up one time. The J gene is TRBJ2-2, the V gene TRBV5-4, with TRBD2 identical over 9 bases. The V and J ends lost 1 base and 1 base, in that order; junction bases with no gene match: 2. Germline CDR1 and CDR2: SGHNT and YYREEE (reference sequence). This CDR3 spans 16 amino acids. The CDR3 DNA is TGTGCCAGCAGCTTGAGTAGCGGGAGGAACACCGGGGAGCTGTTTTTT. Protein sequence: CASSLSSGRNTGELFF.

This clone was counted between two and nine times. CDR3 residues: CASSQLFGTGTLEQYF. The DNA for the CDR3 is TGTGCCAGCAGCCAACTTTTTGGGACAGGGACCCTGGAGCAGTACTTC. The genes are TRBV3-1 (or the pseudogene TRBV3-2) and TRBJ2-7; 9 bases map to TRBD1. The CDR3 has 16 residues. Germline-derived CDR1 and CDR2 are LGHDT and YNNKEL (reference sequence). V dropped 2 bases and J dropped 7; count of bases not matched to a gene: 12.

The chain employs TRBV18 and TRBJ2-7, with D possibly TRBD1 on 6 matching bases. Germline CDR1 KGHSH, CDR2 LQKENI. Trimming pared 4 bases from V and 4 bases from J, leaving 11 bases between. This CDR3 is 13 amino acids long. In DNA, the CDR3 is TGTGCCAGCTCACTAACAGGGTTGTACGAGCAGTACTTC. Protein: CASSLTGLYEQYF.

This rearrangement joins TRBV28 to TRBJ2-3, with D tentatively TRBD2 (7 bases). The germline V and J ends were trimmed by 3 bases and 5 bases, with 12 bases remaining between them. The CDR3 contains 14 residues. The germline V gene has CDR1 MDHEN and CDR2 SYDVKM. The CDR3 DNA sequence: TGTGCCAGCAGTTTGGCGGGGGCGGTAGATACGCAGTATTTT. It translates to CASSLAGAVDTQYF.

This clone turned up a few times. The gene calls are TRBV18 and TRBJ2-7; no firm D call. The germline gives CDR1 KGHSH, CDR2 LQKENI. The length of the CDR3 is 12 residues. V lost 3 bases and J lost 6, with 9 bases in between. CDR3 loop: CASSPLTGEQYF. The CDR3 nucleotides are TGTGCCAGCTCACCTCTCACCGGCGAGCAGTACTTC.

This clone was recorded a few times. This chain connects TRBV29-1 to TRBJ2-7; tentatively, D is TRBD2 (5 bases). Trimming took 0 bases from V and 2 from J, leaving 14 bases between them. CDR1 and CDR2 from the germline V gene are SQVTM and ANQGSEA. The CDR3 is made up of 15 amino acids. CDR3 protein: CSVEETGNRPYEQYF. DNA of the CDR3: TGCAGCGTTGAAGAGACGGGGAACAGACCCTACGAGCAGTACTTC.

V and J are TRBV5-1 and TRBJ1-1, with D unresolved. The CDR3 spans 13 residues. Between the trimmed V and J ends, which lost 4 bases and 3 bases, there was a span of 10 bases. The germline V gene encodes CDR1 SGHRS and CDR2 YFSETQ. CDR3 coding DNA: TGCGCCAGCAGCCGGGGTAGGGACACTGAAGCTTTCTTT. Amino acid sequence: CASSRGRDTEAFF.

A remark on this clone: Sequence at one end of the junction differs from germline and may be a read error. The V call is TRBV7-2, the J call TRBJ2-1; D may be TRBD1 (5 bases). The CDR3 runs 15 residues. Germline loops: CDR1 SGHTA, CDR2 FQGNSA. The CDR3 reads CASSLVGREYNEQFF. In DNA form, the CDR3 reads TGTGCCAGCAGTTTAGTTGGCAGGGAATACAATGAGCAGTTCTTC. Full variable domain (outside the CDR3, taken from reference TRBV7-2 and TRBJ2-1): GAGVSQSPSNKVTEKGKDVELRCDPISGHTALYWYRQSLGQGLEFLIYFQGNSAPDKSGLPSDRFSAERTGGSVSTLTIQRTQQEDSAVYLCASSLVGREYNEQFFGPGTRLTVL.

This chain links TRBV11-2 with TRBJ2-5; 8 bases match TRBD1. In germline, CDR1 is SGHAT, CDR2 FQNNGV. The length of the CDR3 is 14 residues. The J segment lost 7 bases and the V segment lost 4 bases, leaving 8 bases of the junction unmatched. CDR3 sequence: CASSSGTGRGTQYF. CDR3 DNA sequence: TGTGCCAGCAGCTCAGGGACAGGCCGAGGGACCCAGTACTTC.

The V gene is TRBV3-1 (or the pseudogene TRBV3-2), the J gene TRBJ1-4, with D tentatively TRBD1 (5 bases). CDR3 length: 16 residues. From germline, CDR1 is LGHDT and CDR2 YNNKEL (reference sequence). V lost 0 bases to trimming and J lost 8 bases, with 16 bases between them. CDR3 sequence (DNA): TGTGCCAGCAGCCAAGACGTAACAGGAAGGTTCGAAAAACTGTTTTTT. Translating it yields CASSQDVTGRFEKLFF.

The V and J genes are TRBV29-1 and TRBJ2-1; D not certain. Trimming shortened V by 3 bases and J by 0 bases, and 6 bases separated the two germline ends. This CDR3 is built from 13 residues. CDR1 is SQVTM and CDR2 is ANQGSEA in the germline V gene. The CDR3: CSVEGDSYNEQFF. The CDR3 bases are TGCAGCGTTGAGGGCGACTCCTACAATGAGCAGTTCTTC.

CDR3 in DNA: TGTGCCACCAGCAGAGTATCAAGAGCGGTTTATGACAATGAGCAGTTCTTC. This sequence encodes CATSRVSRAVYDNEQFF. The gene calls are TRBV15 and TRBJ2-1; D possibly corresponds to TRBD2 (5 bases). The CDR3 totals 17 residues. V was pared by 1 base and J by 5 bases, with 18 bases between. Germline values: CDR1 LNHNV, CDR2 YYDKDF (reference sequence).

The gene calls are TRBV6-5 and TRBJ2-1; perhaps TRBD2 as D (5 bases). The V and J ends lost 6 bases and 9 bases respectively, with 12 bases between them. The CDR3 totals 12 residues. CDR1 is MNHEY, CDR2 SVGAGI, per germline. The CDR3 reads CASSTRGGEQFF. The CDR3 nucleotides read TGTGCCAGCAGCACTCGGGGTGGTGAGCAGTTCTTC.